The 7 T cell receptor beta chains below come from one sample, sequenced in a study of T cell responses to AZD1222 COVID-19 vaccine. The table came from immunoSEQ multiplex PCR; TCRdb's copy has only in-frame clones and leaves some out. The sample has 140,000 or so clones; about 89% are singletons. The input for sequencing was peripheral blood, taken 28 days after the second dose of the MenACWY control vaccine. Receptor source: an adult who received the MenACWY meningococcal vaccine as a control.

The V gene is TRBV5-1, the J gene TRBJ2-5; maybe TRBD1 (6 bases). There are 14 residues in the CDR3. Per germline, CDR1 SGHRS and CDR2 YFSETQ. Trimming cost V 6 bases and J 3 bases, with 15 bases left between them. CDR3 sequence: CASTLGSGEETQYF. CDR3 coding DNA: TGCGCCAGCACGCTTGGTTCAGGGGAAGAGACCCAGTACTTC.

The chain is built from TRBV7-9 and TRBJ2-7; D possibly corresponds to TRBD2 (5 bases). CDR1 is SEHNR, CDR2 FQNEAQ, per germline (reference sequence). V was clipped by 2 bases and J by 3 bases, with 11 bases between them. The CDR3 has 14 amino acids. The CDR3, as DNA: TGTGCCAGCAGCTTACAAGCGGAAAACTACGAGCAGTACTTC. It specifies CASSLQAENYEQYF.

V and J are TRBV2 and TRBJ2-7; D possibly corresponds to TRBD1 (5 bases). The V end lost 4 bases, the J end lost 7 bases, and 17 bases lay between the germline ends. Germline CDR1 and CDR2: SNHLY and FYNNEI. This CDR3 has 14 residues. CDR3 loop: CASSVQALSGEQYF. The CDR3 nucleotides are TGTGCCAGCAGTGTACAGGCCCTGTCTGGTGAGCAGTACTTC.

This chain links TRBV3-1 (or the pseudogene TRBV3-2) with TRBJ2-5, with 9 bases that match TRBD2. V trimming: 4 bases; J trimming: 2 bases; junction bases outside the gene matches: 20. The CDR3 has 20 residues. Looked up from germline, CDR1 is LGHDT and CDR2 is YNNKEL (reference sequence). The CDR3 nucleotides read TGTGCCAGCAGCCCCCCAGGCGGGCGGGAGGGGGAGTGGGGACAAGAGACCCAGTACTTC. Protein sequence: CASSPPGGREGEWGQETQYF.

This chain joins TRBV4-3 and TRBJ2-2, with 11 nucleotides matching TRBD2. Trimming cost V 0 bases and J 6 bases; bases outside gene matches: 9. The CDR3 runs to 18 residues. CDR1 and CDR2 from the germline V gene are LGHNA and YSLEER. The CDR3 loop reads CASSQELSGGAWAGELFF. The CDR3 DNA follows: TGCGCCAGCAGCCAAGAACTTAGCGGGGGGGCCTGGGCCGGGGAGCTGTTTTTT.

V gene TRBV7-9 combines with J gene TRBJ2-2; TRBD1 matches at 10 bases. CDR3 length equals 15 residues. The germline gives CDR1 SEHNR, CDR2 FQNEAQ (reference sequence). V was pared by 5 bases and J by 6 bases, with 6 bases of the junction left unmatched. The CDR3 sequence: CASSIRTGGSGELFF. For the CDR3, the DNA is TGTGCCAGCAGCATCCGGACAGGGGGGTCCGGGGAGCTGTTTTTT. Supplemented by reference TRBV7-9 and TRBJ2-2, the full variable domain reads DTGVSQNPRHKITKRGQNVTFRCDPISEHNRLYWYRQTLGQGPEFLTYFQNEAQLEKSRLLSDRFSAERPKGSFSTLEIQRTEQGDSAMYLCASSIRTGGSGELFFGEGSRLTVL.

The rearrangement uses TRBV19 and TRBJ2-3; D is perhaps TRBD2 (5 bases). The CDR3 extends over 14 amino acids. Trimming stripped 2 bases from V and 7 bases from J, with 13 bases between. Per the germline V gene, CDR1 is LNHDA and CDR2 is SQIVND (reference sequence). The CDR3 spells CASSITVGEYTQYF. In nucleotides, the CDR3 is TGTGCCAGTAGTATAACAGTTGGGGAGTATACGCAGTATTTT.